Listed here are 7 T cell receptor beta chains from one sample, sequenced in a study of blood T cell repertoires in COVID-19. TCRdb keeps only in-frame clones here, not all; method: immunoSEQ multiplex PCR. The table records under 400,000 clones, approximately 90% of them present only once. Input material: peripheral blood. These TCRs come from a woman aged 60-70 years with COVID-19, enrolled during active disease.

This chain links TRBV19 with TRBJ1-4; no reliable D call. CDR1 is LNHDA, CDR2 SQIVND, per germline (reference sequence). The CDR3 totals 13 residues. V was clipped by 11 bases and J by 13 bases, with 23 bases between them. This CDR3 is CASEAGKMRRLFF. The CDR3, as DNA: TGTGCCTCAGAGGCCGGGAAAATGCGAAGACTGTTTTTT.

This sequence joins TRBV7-9 and TRBJ1-1; a possible D gene is TRBD1 (5 bases). The CDR3 sequence is 14 residues long. CDR1 is SEHNR, CDR2 FQNEAQ, per germline (reference sequence). V lost 1 base and J 6 bases, leaving 12 bases between the germline ends. CDR3 nucleotide sequence: TGTGCCAGCAGCTTAGGACAGAAGTTCTCTGAAGCTTTCTTT. Translating gives CASSLGQKFSEAFF.

The chain recombines TRBV3-1 (or the pseudogene TRBV3-2) with TRBJ1-3, with D tentatively TRBD1 (5 bases). Germline V gene data show CDR1 as LGHDT and CDR2 as YNNKEL (reference sequence). Trimming removed 1 base at V and 0 bases at J, with 7 bases between. This CDR3 is built from 15 residues. CDR3 sequence (DNA): TGTGCCAGCAGCCAAGGACAGAACTCTGGAAACACCATATATTTT. Translated: CASSQGQNSGNTIYF.

This sequence joins TRBV3-1 (or the pseudogene TRBV3-2) and TRBJ1-1; the D is unclear. The germline V gene has CDR1 LGHDT and CDR2 YNNKEL (reference sequence). The CDR3 runs to 12 residues. Trimming took 3 bases from V and 6 from J, leaving 8 bases between them. The CDR3 protein is CASSHPRAEAFF. In DNA, the CDR3 is TGTGCCAGCAGCCATCCACGGGCTGAAGCTTTCTTT.

As DNA, the CDR3 is TGTGCCAGCAGTGCCGCTAGCGGGGGCCCTCGGCAAGAGACCCAGTACTTC. It is translated as CASSAASGGPRQETQYF. The V gene is TRBV2, the J gene TRBJ2-5, with 10 bases identical to TRBD2. V lost 4 bases and J lost 2; bases outside the gene matches: 10. Germline CDR1 and CDR2: SNHLY and FYNNEI. The CDR3 loop spans 17 amino acids.

J is TRBJ2-1 and V is TRBV10-2; 9 nucleotides align to TRBD2. Trimming cost V 8 bases and J 7 bases; bases outside gene matches: 12. Germline V gene lookup returns CDR1 WSHSY and CDR2 SAAADI. The CDR3 has 15 residues. The CDR3 protein is CASALAGANQNEQFF. The CDR3 DNA sequence: TGCGCCAGCGCATTAGCGGGGGCGAACCAAAATGAGCAGTTCTTC.

The V and J genes are TRBV4-1 and TRBJ1-4, with D possibly being TRBD1 (6 bases). CDR1 and CDR2 (germline): MGHRA, YSYEKL. The CDR3 totals 18 residues. Trimming pared 0 bases from V and 3 bases from J, leaving 17 bases between. The CDR3 here is CASSQDFRGRGPNEKLFF. The CDR3 coding sequence is TGCGCCAGCAGCCAAGATTTCAGGGGTAGGGGCCCTAATGAAAAACTGTTTTTT.